This T cell receptor (beta chain) originates from a study of blood T cell repertoires in COVID-19. Study background: Donors in the United States, Italy and Spain gave samples during acute or convalescent COVID-19.

Germline loops: CDR1 MNHEY, CDR2 SVGEGT. V trimming: 2 bases; J trimming: 3 bases; junction bases outside the gene matches: 4. The CDR3 is 15 residues long. This table comes from immunoSEQ multiplex PCR, and its TCRdb copy is limited to in-frame clones, with some not included. The sample contains 200,000 or so clones, 75% to 90% of which appear only once. This TCR was sampled from a human donor in a cohort sampled during active COVID-19. The gene calls are TRBV6-2 or TRBV6-3 and TRBJ2-7; 10 bases match TRBD1. Sequencing was performed on peripheral blood. The CDR3 bases are TGTGCCAGCAGTTACCGGGGACAGGGGAGCTACGAGCAGTACTTC. Its translation: CASSYRGQGSYEQYF.